Here is one T cell receptor beta chain with its context. In the same sample, other DNA sequences code for this CDR3. The CDR3 is made up of 14 amino acids. Per germline, CDR1 SGHRS and CDR2 YFSETQ. V lost 0 bases to trimming and J lost 1 base, with 7 bases between them. This sample is drawn from a study of blood T cell repertoires in COVID-19. Across the whole study: Some COVID-19 samples were acute and others convalescent; all came from the United States, Italy and Spain.

How the authors handled the data: Estimates of nucleated cell counts were drawn from the amplification of reference gene primers. Clones were sequenced by immunoSEQ multiplex PCR, and TCRdb holds only the in-frame ones, with some missing. D and trimming come from the DNA, and the V and J calls and clone size come from that table. This sample has roughly 170,000 clones, with roughly nine tenths found just once. V usage is TRBV5-1 and J usage is TRBJ1-1; a possible D gene is TRBD1 (5 bases). Sequenced sample: peripheral blood. The origin of this receptor is a man between 65 and 80 years old with active or convalescent COVID-19. DNA for the CDR3: TGCGCCAGCAGCTTGGAGGGGCAGAACACTGAAGCTTTCTTT. Protein: CASSLEGQNTEAFF. The variable domain in full, with the rest retrieved from reference TRBV5-1 and TRBJ1-1, is KAGVTQTPRYLIKTRGQQVTLSCSPISGHRSVSWYQQTPGQGLQFLFEYFSETQRNKGNFPGRFSGRQFSNSRSEMNVSTLELGDSALYLCASSLEGQNTEAFFGQGTRLTVV.